The next 23 T cell receptor beta chains were all read from a single sample in a study of cytotoxic CD8 clonotypes in ibrutinib-treated CLL. Only in-frame clones appear in the TCRdb table, and some are missing; sequencing was by immunoSEQ multiplex PCR. The table includes fewer than 400,000 clones, roughly 70% detected once. The material was PBMCs, obtained after 36 months of ibrutinib treatment. Receptor source: a human donor with chronic lymphocytic leukemia.

The rearrangement links TRBV19 to TRBJ2-5; D might be TRBD2 (6 bases). The V end lost 3 bases, the J end lost 1 base, and 9 bases lay between the germline ends. The CDR3 length is 14 residues. Germline loops: CDR1 LNHDA, CDR2 SQIVND (reference sequence). CDR3 loop: CASSIGGIQETQYF. The CDR3 region has the DNA TGTGCCAGTAGTATCGGCGGGATCCAAGAGACCCAGTACTTC.

The J gene is TRBJ2-3, the V gene TRBV5-1, with 11 bases lining up with TRBD2. The ends lost 4 bases at V and 0 bases at J; junction bases unmatched: 4. Germline V CDR1 and CDR2: SGHRS, YFSETQ. The CDR3 runs 16 residues. The CDR3, as DNA: TGCGCCAGCAGCATTATAGCGGGGGGGAGCACAGATACGCAGTATTTT. Its protein product is CASSIIAGGSTDTQYF.

This clone was detected once. The chain employs TRBV10-2 and TRBJ2-3; 9 nucleotides align to TRBD2. This CDR3 is built from 14 residues. Germline loops: CDR1 WSHSY, CDR2 SAAADI. The junction had 4 bases not matched to a gene; V was cut back by 6 bases and J by 3 bases. The CDR3 region has the DNA TGCGCCAGCAGACCTAGCGGGACGACAGATACGCAGTATTTT. Protein: CASRPSGTTDTQYF.

The rearrangement joins TRBV19 to TRBJ1-6, with D tentatively TRBD1 (5 bases). CDR1 is LNHDA and CDR2 is SQIVND in the germline V gene (reference sequence). V shed 5 bases and J shed 9 bases, with 8 bases lying between them. The CDR3 sequence is 12 residues long. The CDR3 reads CASSSGTSPLHF. The CDR3 region has the DNA TGTGCCAGTAGTTCAGGGACTTCACCCCTCCACTTT.

This clone was seen just once. This rearrangement joins TRBV7-9 to TRBJ2-5; 8 bases match TRBD1. The junction had 6 bases not matched to a gene; V was cut back by 4 bases and J by 5 bases. Germline V lookup: CDR1 SEHNR, CDR2 FQNEAQ (reference sequence). The CDR3 is made up of 14 amino acids. Here the CDR3 reads CASSSRTGRETQYF. DNA of the CDR3: TGTGCCAGCAGCTCCCGGACAGGGAGGGAGACCCAGTACTTC.

V and J are TRBV19 and TRBJ2-1; D could derive from TRBD1 or TRBD2 (5 bases each). This CDR3 spans 16 amino acids. Germline lookup yields CDR1 LNHDA and CDR2 SQIVND (reference sequence). Trimming removed 2 bases at V and 10 bases at J, with 21 bases between. The CDR3 nucleotides read TGTGCCAGTAGTATACCGGGACCGATCTTAATCAAGGAGCAGTTCTTC. This translates into CASSIPGPILIKEQFF.

This chain joins TRBV7-9 and TRBJ2-5, with 8 bases aligning to TRBD1. The CDR3 loop spans 15 amino acids. J was trimmed by 2 bases and V by 5 bases; bases with no gene match: 7. Germline V gene lookup returns CDR1 SEHNR and CDR2 FQNEAQ (reference sequence). CDR3: CASSLRTGLQETQYF. The CDR3 DNA follows: TGTGCCAGCAGCCTGAGGACAGGGTTACAAGAGACCCAGTACTTC.

The V gene is TRBV2, the J gene TRBJ2-5, with D uncertain. V was trimmed by 0 bases and J by 4 bases, leaving 9 bases between them. Germline V lookup: CDR1 SNHLY, CDR2 FYNNEI. The CDR3 covers 14 residues. In DNA, the CDR3 is TGTGCCAGCAGTGAAGCCCCATGGGGAGAGACCCAGTACTTC. Translated: CASSEAPWGETQYF.

This clone has only a few counts. This chain joins TRBV4-1 and TRBJ1-3; possibly TRBD1 for D (5 bases). Germline-derived CDR1 and CDR2 are MGHRA and YSYEKL. The CDR3 extends over 13 amino acids. Trimming took off 4 bases at V and 9 bases at J, with 13 bases between the two ends. The chain's CDR3 is CASSRRGGATIYF. The CDR3 DNA is TGCGCCAGCAGCCGCCGAGGTGGGGCCACCATATATTTT.

This chain uses TRBV11-2 with TRBJ2-3, with a tentative D call TRBD2 (5 bases). The V gene's germline CDR1 is SGHAT and CDR2 FQNNGV. V lost 5 bases, J lost 4 bases, and 16 bases lay in between. The length of the CDR3 is 15 residues. The chain's CDR3 is CASSISRMEADTQYF. The CDR3 region has the DNA TGTGCCAGCAGCATCTCAAGGATGGAGGCAGATACGCAGTATTTT.

This sequence joins TRBV4-1 and TRBJ1-5; possible D gene TRBD1, 5 bases. This CDR3 comprises 16 residues. Germline loops: CDR1 MGHRA, CDR2 YSYEKL. Trimming took 0 bases from V and 2 from J, leaving 11 bases between them. The CDR3 region is CASSQDSGRGNQPQHF. In nucleotides, the CDR3 is TGCGCCAGCAGCCAAGATTCAGGGCGCGGCAATCAGCCCCAGCATTTT.

The chain recombines TRBV15 with TRBJ1-5; D might be TRBD1 (5 bases). V was trimmed by 0 bases and J by 10 bases, leaving 10 bases between them. This CDR3 is 13 amino acids long. Germline V CDR1 and CDR2: LNHNV, YYDKDF (reference sequence). CDR3 sequence reads: CATSRDPGPPQHF. DNA of the CDR3: TGTGCCACCAGCAGAGATCCGGGACCACCCCAGCATTTT.

The rearrangement uses TRBV5-1 and TRBJ1-1, with D possibly TRBD1 on 6 matching bases. Trimming left V 0 bases short and J 1 base short, with 7 bases between. The CDR3 extends over 14 amino acids. Germline CDR1 and CDR2: SGHRS and YFSETQ. This CDR3 is CASSLATGNTEAFF. CDR3 sequence (DNA): TGCGCCAGCAGCTTGGCGACAGGGAACACTGAAGCTTTCTTT.

In its sample, this clone was seen a few times. The V gene is TRBV5-1, the J gene TRBJ1-1; D is unclear. CDR1 SGHRS and CDR2 YFSETQ come from the germline V gene. V was shortened by 3 bases and J by 1 base, with 10 bases between the two germline ends. The CDR3 is 14 residues long. The CDR3 region is CASSSHSGNTEAFF. CDR3 DNA sequence: TGCGCCAGCAGCTCCCATTCGGGGAACACTGAAGCTTTCTTT.

The chain links TRBV29-1 to TRBJ1-2; TRBD1 might be the D (5 bases). CDR3 length: 14 residues. Germline V gene lookup returns CDR1 SQVTM and CDR2 ANQGSEA. The V end lost 6 bases, the J end lost 2 bases, and 16 bases lay between the germline ends. This CDR3 is CSVSPGTANYGYTF. Written as DNA, the CDR3 is TGCAGCGTCTCTCCCGGGACGGCGAACTATGGCTACACCTTC.

This rearrangement joins TRBV9 to TRBJ1-1, with 7 nucleotides matching TRBD1. The germline V gene encodes CDR1 SGDLS and CDR2 YYNGEE. The J segment lost 3 bases and the V segment lost 4 bases, leaving 3 bases of the junction unmatched. The CDR3 is 13 amino acids. CDR3 loop: CASSIRGDTEAFF. CDR3 nucleotide sequence: TGTGCCAGCAGCATCAGGGGGGACACTGAAGCTTTCTTT. Filled out from reference TRBV9 and TRBJ1-1, the complete variable domain reads DSGVTQTPKHLITATGQRVTLRCSPRSGDLSVYWYQQSLDQGLQFLIQYYNGEERAKGNILERFSAQQFPDLHSELNLSSLELGDSALYFCASSIRGDTEAFFGQGTRLTVV.

The chain is built from TRBV15 and TRBJ1-3; no clear D. Trimming removed 5 bases from V and 0 bases from J, with 5 bases in between. Germline assignment: CDR1 LNHNV and CDR2 YYDKDF (reference sequence). This CDR3 region has 13 residues. CDR3 nucleotide sequence: TGTGCCACCAGCTATTCCTCTGGAAACACCATATATTTT. Translated, it gives CATSYSSGNTIYF.

The V gene is TRBV5-4, the J gene TRBJ2-2; 8 bases map to TRBD1. The CDR3 has 15 amino acids. The germline V gene encodes CDR1 SGHNT and CDR2 YYREEE (reference sequence). Trimming removed 0 bases from V and 4 bases from J; junction bases left unmatched: 2. The CDR3 reads CASSLGTGSTGELFF. The CDR3 DNA is TGTGCCAGCAGCTTGGGGACAGGGAGCACCGGGGAGCTGTTTTTT.

This chain connects TRBV6-5 to TRBJ1-3; D not resolved. This CDR3 comprises 14 residues. The germline gives CDR1 MNHEY, CDR2 SVGAGI. Trimming removed 5 bases at V and 4 bases at J, with 12 bases between. DNA for the CDR3: TGTGCCAGCAGTGCCGCCAGTGCCGGAAACACCATATATTTT. Residues: CASSAASAGNTIYF.

In the case of this clone: Other DNA sequences in this specimen translate into the identical CDR3. The J gene is TRBJ2-3, the V gene TRBV18; D is perhaps TRBD2 (6 bases). The V end was cut by 0 bases, the J end by 5 bases, with 6 bases between. There are 13 residues in the CDR3. Germline CDR1 is KGHSH and CDR2 is LQKENI. The CDR3 nucleotides read TGTGCCAGCTCACCACCGGGAGGAGATACGCAGTATTTT. Protein: CASSPPGGDTQYF.

In its sample, this clone was seen a few times. The V call is TRBV2, the J call TRBJ1-6; D gene unclear. CDR1 and CDR2 from the germline V gene are SNHLY and FYNNEI. V was trimmed by 5 bases and J by 13 bases, leaving 9 bases between them. The CDR3 contains 11 residues. Here the CDR3 DNA reads TGTGCCAGCAGTCTTATGAATCCCCTCCACTTT. This encodes CASSLMNPLHF.

The chain carries TRBV15 and TRBJ1-3, with D perhaps matching TRBD1 (6 bases). This CDR3 has 17 amino acids. Trimming stripped 0 bases from V and 5 bases from J, with 17 bases between. In germline, CDR1 is LNHNV, CDR2 YYDKDF (reference sequence). The CDR3 protein is CATSRDRSGQRRNTIYF. CDR3 sequence (DNA): TGTGCCACCAGCAGAGATCGTTCCGGACAGAGACGAAACACCATATATTTT.

The CDR3 reads CASSLWTSSYNSPLHF. The DNA of the CDR3 is TGTGCCAGCAGTTTATGGACGAGCTCCTATAATTCACCCCTCCACTTT. The chain links TRBV6-5 to TRBJ1-6; D is undetermined. The CDR3 consists of 16 residues. The ends were cut back, 4 bases at V and 0 bases at J, with 10 bases in the middle. Germline V gene data show CDR1 as MNHEY and CDR2 as SVGAGI.